The 11 T cell receptor beta chains listed next were all sequenced from one sample in a study of a mutant IDH1 vaccine in newly diagnosed glioma. Sample time point: baseline, week 1 (first vaccination visit). As for treatment: pre-vaccination baseline after standard-of-care therapy. The table came from immunoSEQ multiplex PCR; TCRdb's copy has only in-frame clones and leaves some out. Found here are tens of thousands of clones, 65% to 90% of them singletons; the top ten hold approximately 2.6%. The sequenced sample was PBMCs, obtained from a glioma patient treated with radiotherapy, temozolomide or both. These receptors all stem from a man aged 25-45 years with glioma.

The chain uses TRBV2 and TRBJ1-3; unclear D gene. The V and J ends lost 4 bases and 4 bases respectively, with 8 bases between them. Germline CDR1 SNHLY, CDR2 FYNNEI. The length of the CDR3 is 13 residues. Here the CDR3 reads CASSVTRGNTIYF. CDR3 in DNA: TGTGCCAGCAGTGTAACACGGGGAAACACCATATATTTT.

The rearrangement joins TRBV11-2 to TRBJ1-4; D perhaps matches TRBD1 (6 bases). The CDR3 covers 15 residues. Per germline, CDR1 SGHAT and CDR2 FQNNGV. Trimming shortened V by 5 bases and J by 7 bases, and 17 bases separated the two germline ends. Here the CDR3 reads CASSADARGSEKLFF. For the CDR3, the DNA is TGTGCCAGCAGCGCAGATGCCAGGGGAAGTGAAAAACTGTTTTTT.

The V and J genes are TRBV7-9 and TRBJ1-4; D uncertain. Trimming stripped 5 bases from V and 4 bases from J, with 5 bases between. CDR1 SEHNR and CDR2 FQNEAQ come from the germline V gene (reference sequence). This CDR3 is 12 amino acids long. The CDR3 coding sequence is TGTGCCAGCAGCCTCAGTAATGAAAAACTGTTTTTT. Protein product: CASSLSNEKLFF.

This clone was seen just once. This chain uses TRBV27 with TRBJ2-5; D may be TRBD1 (6 bases). V dropped 6 bases and J dropped 3 bases, with 20 bases sitting between them. The CDR3 loop spans 16 amino acids. The germline V gene encodes CDR1 MNHEY and CDR2 SMNVEV (reference sequence). This CDR3 reads CASRTYDRKREETQYF. The CDR3 DNA sequence: TGTGCCAGCAGGACTTATGACAGGAAGAGGGAAGAGACCCAGTACTTC.

This sequence joins TRBV19 and TRBJ2-1, with D perhaps TRBD1 (6 bases). The CDR3 spans 12 residues. Per the germline V gene, CDR1 is LNHDA and CDR2 is SQIVND (reference sequence). Trimming removed 4 bases from V and 7 bases from J, with 8 bases in between. The CDR3 region is CASSTGVNEQFF. The DNA for the CDR3 is TGTGCCAGTAGTACAGGGGTTAATGAGCAGTTCTTC.

The gene calls are TRBV9 and TRBJ2-1; TRBD1 agrees at 12 bases. The CDR3 has 16 residues. After removal of 4 bases from V and 5 bases from J, the junction contained 7 bases not matched to a gene. Germline V lookup: CDR1 SGDLS, CDR2 YYNGEE. The CDR3 loop is CASSTTGTGGHNEQFF. The CDR3 nucleotides are TGTGCCAGCAGCACGACCGGGACAGGGGGCCACAATGAGCAGTTCTTC.

The rearrangement joins TRBV12-5 to TRBJ1-1, with no clear D. CDR1 LGHNT and CDR2 FRNRAP come from the germline V gene. The germline V and J ends were trimmed by 0 bases and 4 bases, with 21 bases remaining between them. This CDR3 has 18 amino acids. The DNA for the CDR3 is TGTGCTAGTGGTTTGGTAGCGGTAGGAAATCTGGCGGCCACTGAAGCTTTCTTT. Its translation: CASGLVAVGNLAATEAFF.

The chain links TRBV18 to TRBJ1-5, with D unclear. CDR1 and CDR2 (germline): KGHSH, LQKENI. This CDR3 has 17 amino acids. V was trimmed by 4 bases and J by 5 bases, leaving 21 bases between them. The CDR3 reads CASSLKDWYEFHQPQHF. CDR3 coding DNA: TGTGCCAGCTCACTTAAGGACTGGTACGAATTCCATCAGCCCCAGCATTTT.

This clone was seen more than once but under ten times. This chain joins TRBV5-1 and TRBJ2-3; 14 bases map to TRBD2. Germline CDR1 and CDR2: SGHRS and YFSETQ. This CDR3 contains 19 residues. V gave up 4 bases and J gave up 1 base; unmatched junction bases: 11. The CDR3 region has the DNA TGCGCCAGCAGCCGGGGACTAGCGGGGGCCGCACTACGCACAGATACGCAGTATTTT. Translated: CASSRGLAGAALRTDTQYF.

The count of this clone is one. V usage is TRBV6-6 and J usage is TRBJ1-3; D unresolved. Germline lookup yields CDR1 MNHNY and CDR2 SVGAGI (reference sequence). Trimming removed 0 bases from V and 0 bases from J, with 9 bases in between. This CDR3 region has 16 residues. This CDR3 reads CASSYSTVPSGNTIYF. As DNA, the CDR3 is TGTGCCAGCAGTTACTCGACGGTTCCCTCTGGAAACACCATATATTTT.

This rearrangement joins TRBV15 to TRBJ1-6, with a tentative D call TRBD1 (6 bases). Germline V gene lookup returns CDR1 LNHNV and CDR2 YYDKDF (reference sequence). V was clipped by 1 base and J by 9 bases, with 16 bases between them. CDR3 length equals 16 residues. The DNA of the CDR3 is TGTGCCACCAGCAGAGGGTTACAGGGTACGGGTTCACCCCTCCACTTT. Its translation is CATSRGLQGTGSPLHF. Together with reference TRBV15 and TRBJ1-6, the CDR3 gives the full variable domain: DAMVIQNPRYQVTQFGKPVTLSCSQTLNHNVMYWYQQKSSQAPKLLFHYYDKDFNNEADTPDNFQSRRPNTSFCFLDIRSPGLGDTAMYLCATSRGLQGTGSPLHFGNGTRLTVT.